This passage covers 19 T cell receptor beta chains from one sample sequenced in a study of human T cells and chemical hapten exposure. MiXCR was run by TCRdb on the 5' RACE reads, yielding one entry per CDR3 protein. The sample has around 80,000 distinct CDR3 sequences; 15% to 20% are singletons. Total RNA came from unfractionated whole blood. All receptors come from a female donor in good health.

This chain uses TRBV5-1 with TRBJ2-5, with TRBD1 matching 8 bases. Trimming at V came to 3 bases and at J to 1 base, leaving 8 bases not matched to a gene. Germline CDR1 reads SGHRS; CDR2 reads YFSETQ. The CDR3 has 16 amino acids. CDR3: CASSSLQGVGQETQYF. CDR3 nucleotide sequence: TGCGCCAGCAGCTCCTTACAGGGGGTTGGCCAAGAGACCCAGTACTTC.

The chain employs TRBV27 and TRBJ1-2; D remains unclear. Trimming stripped 6 bases from V and 8 bases from J, with 13 bases between. Germline lookup yields CDR1 MNHEY and CDR2 SMNVEV (reference sequence). This CDR3 has 12 amino acids. Here the CDR3 DNA reads TGTGCCAGCAGGGAGGGCAGAAGGGGCTACACCTTC. Encoded protein: CASREGRRGYTF.

As DNA, the CDR3 is TGCAGCGTTGATCGGGGACAGGGGGCGCAGGCCTATGGCTACACCTTC. Translating it yields CSVDRGQGAQAYGYTF. The V and J genes are TRBV29-1 and TRBJ1-2; TRBD1 matches at 12 bases. Germline-derived CDR1 and CDR2 are SQVTM and ANQGSEA. The length of the CDR3 is 16 residues. V shed 3 bases and J 4 bases; nucleotides not matched to a gene: 9. Complete variable domain (other parts from reference TRBV29-1 and TRBJ1-2): SAVISQKPSRDICQRGTSLTIQCQVDSQVTMMFWYRQQPGQSLTLIATANQGSEATYESGFVIDKFPISRPNLTFSTLTVSNMSPEDSSIYLCSVDRGQGAQAYGYTFGSGTRLTVV.

This rearrangement joins TRBV5-1 to TRBJ1-2; D is undetermined. Trimming took off 0 bases at V and 7 bases at J, with 10 bases between the two ends. CDR3 length equals 13 residues. Germline assignment: CDR1 SGHRS and CDR2 YFSETQ. CDR3 in amino acids: CASSLEASFGYTF. The CDR3 bases are TGCGCCAGCAGCTTGGAAGCGTCCTTTGGCTACACCTTC.

V and J are TRBV5-4 and TRBJ2-1, with TRBD2 matching over 9 bases. V shed 1 base and J 6 bases; nucleotides not matched to a gene: 5. Germline CDR1 reads SGHNT; CDR2 reads YYREEE (reference sequence). The CDR3 runs 15 residues. The CDR3 DNA reads as TGTGCCAGCAGCTTGTTCCAGCGGGGGGCCAATGAGCAGTTCTTC. Protein: CASSLFQRGANEQFF.

The rearrangement joins TRBV5-4 to TRBJ2-3, with 7 positions matching TRBD2. V shed 2 bases and J 5 bases; nucleotides not matched to a gene: 11. Germline CDR1 reads SGHNT; CDR2 reads YYREEE (reference sequence). This CDR3 is built from 16 residues. CDR3 sequence reads: CASSFLGGRKEDTQYF. The CDR3 nucleotides read TGTGCCAGCAGCTTTCTTGGCGGGAGAAAAGAAGATACGCAGTATTTT.

The chain is built from TRBV28 and TRBJ2-7, with 10 positions matching TRBD2. This CDR3 contains 16 residues. V lost 6 bases to trimming and J lost 4 bases; unmatched junction nucleotides: 12. Germline CDR1 and CDR2: MDHEN and SYDVKM. Here the CDR3 DNA reads TGTGCCAGCAGCCTGCCAGGGGGAGCGGGAGGGTACGAGCAGTACTTC. Translation: CASSLPGGAGGYEQYF.

The chain recombines TRBV5-4 with TRBJ2-3; D remains ambiguous. Trimming removed 0 bases from V and 4 bases from J, with 6 bases in between. CDR3 length equals 13 residues. CDR1 SGHNT and CDR2 YYREEE come from the germline V gene (reference sequence). The CDR3 region has the DNA TGTGCCAGCAGCTTGGCCGAGGCAGATACGCAGTATTTT. Translating it yields CASSLAEADTQYF. The whole variable domain, remainder taken from reference TRBV5-4 and TRBJ2-3, is ETGVTQSPTHLIKTRGQQVTLRCSSQSGHNTVSWYQQALGQGPQFIFQYYREEENGRGNFPPRFSGLQFPNYSSELNVNALELDDSALYLCASSLAEADTQYFGPGTRLTVL.

The rearrangement uses TRBV18 and TRBJ2-2; D ambiguous. Germline V lookup: CDR1 KGHSH, CDR2 LQKENI. The CDR3 contains 15 residues. Trimming removed 2 bases from V and 5 bases from J, with 12 bases in between. The CDR3 DNA follows: TGTGCCAGCTCACCAATAGGGATGAGGACCGGGGAGCTGTTTTTT. It codes for CASSPIGMRTGELFF.

This clonotype turned up a few times. This sequence joins TRBV3-1 and TRBJ2-7; perhaps TRBD1 as D (5 bases). Germline loops: CDR1 LGHDT, CDR2 YNNKEL (reference sequence). V was pared by 0 bases and J by 5 bases, with 11 bases between. The CDR3 is 14 amino acids. The CDR3: CASSQDGLGDEQYF. DNA for the CDR3: TGTGCCAGCAGCCAAGATGGGCTAGGGGACGAGCAGTACTTC.

The chain joins TRBV28 to TRBJ1-1; D not resolved. V dropped 3 bases and J dropped 7 bases, with 9 bases sitting between them. This CDR3 comprises 12 residues. Germline V gene data show CDR1 as MDHEN and CDR2 as SYDVKM. CDR3 nucleotides: TGTGCCAGCAGTTTGGTCGTCGGTGAAGCTTTCTTT. Protein product: CASSLVVGEAFF.

The chain is built from TRBV29-1 and TRBJ2-6, with unresolved D. CDR3 length: 13 amino acids. Germline V gene lookup returns CDR1 SQVTM and CDR2 ANQGSEA. Trimming shortened V by 8 bases and J by 0 bases, and 8 bases separated the two germline ends. For the CDR3, the DNA is TGCAGCCCTTCACCCTCTGGGGCCAACGTCCTGACTTTC. Its protein is CSPSPSGANVLTF.

This clonotype was found a few times. The J gene is TRBJ2-5, the V gene TRBV6-6; 9 positions agree with TRBD1. The CDR3 is 15 amino acids. Trimming took 7 bases from V and 1 from J; bases not matched to a gene: 7. Germline assignment: CDR1 MNHNY and CDR2 SVGAGI (reference sequence). CDR3 sequence (DNA): TGTGCCAGCACCCCTCCGGGACAGGGCCAAGAGACCCAGTACTTC. The encoded protein is CASTPPGQGQETQYF.

This chain joins TRBV6-6 and TRBJ1-3; unclear D gene. V was pared by 6 bases and J by 4 bases, with 19 bases between. This CDR3 spans 16 amino acids. Germline V gives CDR1 MNHNY, CDR2 SVGAGI (reference sequence). CDR3 coding DNA: TGTGCCAGCAGCTCTACTTTAGGCCTGAGAGGAAACACCATATATTTT. It translates to CASSSTLGLRGNTIYF.

This clonotype was seen a handful of times. An end of the junction differs from the germline gene, which may be a read error. The chain joins TRBV18 to TRBJ2-3; D is undetermined. CDR3 length equals 13 residues. The germline V gene has CDR1 KGHSH and CDR2 LQKENI. CDR3 amino acids: CASSQAQLSPRVF. As DNA, the CDR3 is TGTGCCAGCTCCCAAGCACAGCTGTCTCCCCGTGTATTT.

This chain links TRBV7-2 with TRBJ2-6; 15 bases match TRBD2. The trim removed 4 bases at V and 1 base at J, leaving 5 bases unmatched. CDR3 length: 19 amino acids. Per the germline V gene, CDR1 is SGHTA and CDR2 is FQGNSA. The CDR3 DNA follows: TGTGCCAGCAGCTCGGGACTAGCGGGGGGTTTTTCTGGGGCCAACGTCCTGACTTTC. This translates into CASSSGLAGGFSGANVLTF.

This clonotype was seen a few times. V usage is TRBV6-6 and J usage is TRBJ1-5; D unclear. This CDR3 has 12 amino acids. V lost 8 bases, J lost 2 bases, and 7 bases lay in between. Germline assignment: CDR1 MNHNY and CDR2 SVGAGI (reference sequence). CDR3 in DNA: TGTGCCAGCGTTGAGGGCAATCAGCCCCAGCATTTT. It is translated as CASVEGNQPQHF.

This clonotype was seen more than once but under ten times. V and J are TRBV20-1 and TRBJ2-3; 10 bases are a match to TRBD2. The CDR3 has 15 residues. Trimming at V came to 6 bases and at J to 1 base, leaving 7 bases not matched to a gene. CDR1 and CDR2 (germline): DFQATT, SNEGSKA (reference sequence). The CDR3 loop is CSATSGVSGTDTQYF. CDR3 DNA sequence: TGCAGTGCCACTAGCGGGGTATCTGGCACAGATACGCAGTATTTT.

This clonotype was found a few times. The chain couples TRBV28 to TRBJ2-4; D is unclear. The V end lost 2 bases, the J end lost 2 bases, and 7 bases lay between the germline ends. Per germline, CDR1 MDHEN and CDR2 SYDVKM. The CDR3 is made up of 14 amino acids. The CDR3 loop is CASSLGSSKNIQYF. CDR3 in DNA: TGTGCCAGCAGTTTAGGAAGTTCCAAAAACATTCAGTACTTC.